This T cell receptor (beta chain) originates from a study of human T cells and chemical hapten exposure. Germline V gene sequence: CDR1 SEHNR, CDR2 FQNEAQ (reference sequence). The CDR3 runs to 18 residues. V lost 5 bases to trimming and J lost 0 bases, with 20 bases between them. Time point described: pre-sensitization, week 0. Treatment here: therapeutic diphenylcyclopropenone sensitization with weekly scalp DPC. Prior to application of each patch test, blood was drawn. In this sample, this clonotype turned up many times. In TCRdb, the RACE reads were re-called with MiXCR into one record per CDR3 protein. Of approximately 400,000 distinct CDR3 sequences detected, 4% to 6% appear once; the ten largest clones hold 2% to 3%.

This specimen was whole blood, taken in connection with sensitization to the hapten diphenylcyclopropenone (DPC). The chain employs TRBV7-9 and TRBJ2-4; D remains ambiguous. This receptor was taken from a woman aged 50 to 60 with alopecia areata. Some clones in this sample may be carry-over from other donors' samples. The CDR3 loop is CASSPSSAASLAKNIQYF. Written as DNA, the CDR3 is TGTGCCAGCAGCCCCTCCTCGGCGGCGAGTTTAGCCAAAAACATTCAGTACTTC.